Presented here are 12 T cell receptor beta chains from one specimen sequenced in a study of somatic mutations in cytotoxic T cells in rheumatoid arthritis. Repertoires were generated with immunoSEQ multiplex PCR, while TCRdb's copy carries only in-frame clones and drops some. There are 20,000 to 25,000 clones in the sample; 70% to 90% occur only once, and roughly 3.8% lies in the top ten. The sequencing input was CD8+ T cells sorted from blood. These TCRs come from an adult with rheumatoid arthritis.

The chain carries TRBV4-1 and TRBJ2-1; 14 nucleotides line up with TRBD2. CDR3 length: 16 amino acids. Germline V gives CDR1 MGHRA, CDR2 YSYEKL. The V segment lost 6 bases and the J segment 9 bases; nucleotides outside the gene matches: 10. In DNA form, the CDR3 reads TGCGCCAGCAGGCCGACTAGCGGGGGGGCAGGGGGTGAGCAGTTCTTC. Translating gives CASRPTSGGAGGEQFF.

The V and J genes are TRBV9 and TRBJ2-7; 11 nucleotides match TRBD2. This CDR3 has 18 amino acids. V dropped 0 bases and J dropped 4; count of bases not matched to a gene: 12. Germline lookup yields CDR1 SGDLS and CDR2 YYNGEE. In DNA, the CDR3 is TGTGCCAGCAGCGTAGGGTTGAGGGCTAGCGGGGGGAAGTACGAGCAGTACTTC. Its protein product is CASSVGLRASGGKYEQYF.

The CDR3 region has the DNA TGTGCCAGCAGCTTTCTTCGGGTACACGGCTACACCTTC. Its translation is CASSFLRVHGYTF. The gene calls are TRBV13 and TRBJ1-2, with unresolved D. CDR1 is PRHDT and CDR2 is FYEKMQ in the germline V gene (reference sequence). The CDR3 has 13 residues. Trimming pared 3 bases from V and 8 bases from J, leaving 13 bases between.

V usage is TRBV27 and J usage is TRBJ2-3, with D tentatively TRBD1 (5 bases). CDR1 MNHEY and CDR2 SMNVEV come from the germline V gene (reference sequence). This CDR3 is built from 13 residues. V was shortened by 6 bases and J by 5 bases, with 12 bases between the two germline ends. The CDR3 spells CASRAGFGDTQYF. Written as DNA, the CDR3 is TGTGCCAGCAGGGCAGGGTTTGGAGATACGCAGTATTTT.

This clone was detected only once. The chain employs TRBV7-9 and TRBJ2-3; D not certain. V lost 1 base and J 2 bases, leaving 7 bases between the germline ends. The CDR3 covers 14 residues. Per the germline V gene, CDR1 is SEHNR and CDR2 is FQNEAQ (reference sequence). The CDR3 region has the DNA TGTGCCAGCAGCTTAGAGGCGAACACAGATACGCAGTATTTT. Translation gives CASSLEANTDTQYF.

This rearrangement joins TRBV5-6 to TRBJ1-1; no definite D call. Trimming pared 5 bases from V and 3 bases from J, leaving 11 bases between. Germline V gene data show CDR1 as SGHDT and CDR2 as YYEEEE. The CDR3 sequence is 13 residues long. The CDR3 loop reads CASRPGWDTEAFF. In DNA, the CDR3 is TGTGCCAGCAGACCCGGCTGGGACACTGAAGCTTTCTTT. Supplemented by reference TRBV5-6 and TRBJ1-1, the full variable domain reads DAGVTQSPTHLIKTRGQQVTLRCSPKSGHDTVSWYQQALGQGPQFIFQYYEEEERQRGNFPDRFSGHQFPNYSSELNVNALLLGDSALYLCASRPGWDTEAFFGQGTRLTVV.

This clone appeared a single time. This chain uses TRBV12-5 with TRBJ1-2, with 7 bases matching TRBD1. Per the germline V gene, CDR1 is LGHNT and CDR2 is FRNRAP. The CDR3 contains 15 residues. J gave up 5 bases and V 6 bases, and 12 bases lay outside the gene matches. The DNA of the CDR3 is TGTGCTAGTGGCTCGGCTGGGACAGTATTTTATGGCTACACCTTC. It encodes CASGSAGTVFYGYTF.

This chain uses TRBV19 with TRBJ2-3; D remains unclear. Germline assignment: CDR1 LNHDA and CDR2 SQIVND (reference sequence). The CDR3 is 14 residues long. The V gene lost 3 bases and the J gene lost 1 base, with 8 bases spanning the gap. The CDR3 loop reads CASSIADGTDTQYF. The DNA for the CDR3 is TGTGCCAGTAGTATCGCCGACGGCACAGATACGCAGTATTTT. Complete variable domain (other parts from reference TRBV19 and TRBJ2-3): DGGITQSPKYLFRKEGQNVTLSCEQNLNHDAMYWYRQDPGQGLRLIYYSQIVNDFQKGDIAEGYSVSREKKESFPLTVTSAQKNPTAFYLCASSIADGTDTQYFGPGTRLTVL.

CDR3 nucleotide sequence: TGTGCCAGCAGTTCCGGACGGCCTAGGGTTGGGGCTAATGAAAAACTGTTTTTT. Its translation is CASSSGRPRVGANEKLFF. This chain joins TRBV27 and TRBJ1-4; D unresolved. CDR3 length: 18 residues. Germline lookup yields CDR1 MNHEY and CDR2 SMNVEV (reference sequence). The V and J ends lost 4 bases and 3 bases respectively, with 21 bases between them.

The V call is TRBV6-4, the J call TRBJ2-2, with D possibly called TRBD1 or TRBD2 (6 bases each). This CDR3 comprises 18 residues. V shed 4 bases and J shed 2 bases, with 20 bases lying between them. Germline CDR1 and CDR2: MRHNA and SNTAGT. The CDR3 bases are TGTGCCAGCAGTGGCCGAGGGGGGCGGGGCCTCAACACCGGGGAGCTGTTTTTT. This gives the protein CASSGRGGRGLNTGELFF.

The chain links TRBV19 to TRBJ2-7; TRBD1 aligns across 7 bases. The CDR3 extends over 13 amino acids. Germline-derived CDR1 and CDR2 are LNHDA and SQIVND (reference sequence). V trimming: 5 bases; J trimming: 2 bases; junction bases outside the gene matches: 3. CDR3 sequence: CASSFGTAYEQYF. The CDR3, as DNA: TGTGCCAGTAGTTTCGGGACAGCCTACGAGCAGTACTTC.

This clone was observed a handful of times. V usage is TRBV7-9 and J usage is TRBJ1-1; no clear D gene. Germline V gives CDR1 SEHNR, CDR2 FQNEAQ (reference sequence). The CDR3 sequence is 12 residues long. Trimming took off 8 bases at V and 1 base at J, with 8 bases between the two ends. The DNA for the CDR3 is TGTGCCAGCCGGATAGCGAACACTGAAGCTTTCTTT. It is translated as CASRIANTEAFF.